This passage covers 27 T cell receptor beta chains from one sample sequenced in a study of breast tumors, draining lymph nodes, adjacent tissues. TCRdb recomputed calls from the multiplex PCR reads with MiXCR, one row per CDR3 protein. The table lists under 150,000 distinct CDR3 sequences, about 22% of them singletons. The lymph nodes were axillary draining lymph nodes from breast cancer patients. The sequencing input was axillary lymph node tissue. The receptors come from a female donor with breast cancer. Some clones in this sample may be carry-over from other donors' samples.

V is TRBV9 and J is TRBJ2-2, with no clear D. This CDR3 contains 15 residues. In germline, CDR1 is SGDLS, CDR2 YYNGEE. V lost 0 bases, J lost 5 bases, and 11 bases lay in between. CDR3 loop: CASSVGRVGTGELFF. DNA of the CDR3: TGTGCCAGCAGCGTAGGTAGGGTAGGGACCGGGGAGCTGTTTTTT.

This clonotype was found many times. The chain combines TRBV5-1 with TRBJ2-1; D is perhaps TRBD1 or TRBD2 (6 bases each). The germline V and J ends were trimmed by 0 bases and 2 bases, with 9 bases remaining between them. The CDR3 has 15 residues. Germline V gene data show CDR1 as SGHRS and CDR2 as YFSETQ. CDR3 in amino acids: CASSLGGAAYNEQFF. CDR3 bases: TGCGCCAGCAGCTTGGGGGGGGCTGCCTACAATGAGCAGTTCTTC.

This clonotype came up many times. V and J are TRBV5-1 and TRBJ2-5; 8 bases line up with TRBD2. Germline V CDR1 and CDR2: SGHRS, YFSETQ. The CDR3 has 14 amino acids. The J segment lost 2 bases and the V segment lost 6 bases, leaving 6 bases of the junction unmatched. The chain's CDR3 is CASTLSGRQETQYF. The CDR3 nucleotides are TGCGCCAGCACCCTCAGCGGGAGACAAGAGACCCAGTACTTC.

This clonotype was detected ten times or more. The chain recombines TRBV28 with TRBJ2-3; a weak D match, TRBD1 (5 bases). The V end was cut by 5 bases, the J end by 3 bases, with 15 bases between. Germline loops: CDR1 MDHEN, CDR2 SYDVKM. This CDR3 has 15 amino acids. The CDR3 sequence is CASSRDQGGTDTQYF. The DNA of the CDR3 is TGTGCCAGCAGTCGAGACCAGGGTGGTACAGATACGCAGTATTTT.

There are many counts of this clonotype. The rearrangement uses TRBV7-8 and TRBJ2-7, with TRBD2 matching over 12 bases. The CDR3 loop spans 16 amino acids. The V gene end was trimmed by 5 bases and the J gene end by 0 bases; junction bases not matched to a gene: 5. Germline CDR1 and CDR2: SGHVS and FQNEAQ. CDR3 DNA sequence: TGTGCCAGCAGCCGGACTAGCGGGGCGAGCTCCTACGAGCAGTACTTC. As protein: CASSRTSGASSYEQYF.

In this sample, this clonotype turned up many times. The chain combines TRBV28 with TRBJ1-2, with unresolved D. Trimming shortened V by 5 bases and J by 0 bases, and 4 bases separated the two germline ends. This CDR3 is 12 amino acids long. Per germline, CDR1 MDHEN and CDR2 SYDVKM. This CDR3 is CASSGTNYGYTF. The CDR3 nucleotides read TGTGCCAGCAGTGGGACTAACTATGGCTACACCTTC.

The sample holds many counts of this clonotype. This rearrangement joins TRBV7-2 to TRBJ2-3, with D perhaps assigned TRBD1 or TRBD2 (5 bases each). This CDR3 has 15 residues. The germline V gene encodes CDR1 SGHTA and CDR2 FQGNSA. V dropped 5 bases and J dropped 4 bases, with 16 bases sitting between them. The CDR3 sequence: CASSEGRPVPDTQYF. CDR3 nucleotides: TGTGCCAGCAGCGAGGGGCGGCCAGTCCCAGATACGCAGTATTTT. The full variable domain, its missing parts supplied by reference TRBV7-2 and TRBJ2-3, is GAGVSQSPSNKVTEKGKDVELRCDPISGHTALYWYRQSLGQGLEFLIYFQGNSAPDKSGLPSDRFSAERTGGSVSTLTIQRTQQEDSAVYLCASSEGRPVPDTQYFGPGTRLTVL.

This clonotype was detected many times. The chain employs TRBV7-2 and TRBJ2-6; 10 bases map to TRBD1. Germline CDR1 reads SGHTA; CDR2 reads FQGNSA. This CDR3 comprises 19 residues. V lost 5 bases, J lost 4 bases, and 14 bases stayed unmatched. CDR3 DNA sequence: TGTGCCAGCAGCCCTGGGACAGGGGCCAGAAGGGACGGGGCCAACGTCCTGACTTTC. The encoded protein is CASSPGTGARRDGANVLTF.

Concerning this clonotype itself: A read error may produce the germline difference seen at one junction end. This chain links TRBV6-2 or TRBV6-3 with TRBJ2-7; 8 nucleotides line up with TRBD2. The CDR3 loop spans 14 amino acids. Germline CDR1 MNHEY, CDR2 SVGEGT. CDR3 DNA sequence: TGTGCCAGCGGTTACGGCGGGAGGTCCTACGAGCAGTACTTC. Translated: CASGYGGRSYEQYF.

This clonotype was seen many times. The rearrangement joins TRBV2 to TRBJ2-2; 8 nucleotides match TRBD1. V dropped 8 bases and J dropped 4; count of bases not matched to a gene: 9. The CDR3 extends over 15 amino acids. The germline gives CDR1 SNHLY, CDR2 FYNNEI. For the CDR3, the DNA is TGTGCCAGCGCGCGGCAGGGGGCTGTCACCGGGGAGCTGTTTTTT. It codes for CASARQGAVTGELFF.

This clonotype was counted at least ten times. CDR3 DNA: TGTGCCAGCAGCTTAAGACTAGCGGGAGAGGTCAATGAGCAGTTCTTC. As protein: CASSLRLAGEVNEQFF. The chain couples TRBV11-2 to TRBJ2-1; 12 bases align to TRBD2. Germline trimming cut 2 bases from V and 6 bases from J; bases unmatched to any gene: 5. CDR3 length: 16 residues. Germline V gene lookup returns CDR1 SGHAT and CDR2 FQNNGV.

A remark on this clonotype: A much more abundant neighbour one base away suggests this may be a read error. This chain uses TRBV7-2 with TRBJ1-5; D is ambiguous. The DNA end is more similar to TRBJ2-3, so the J call may be wrong. The CDR3 is 15 amino acids. Looked up from germline, CDR1 is SGHTA and CDR2 is FQGNSA. For the CDR3, the DNA is TGTGCCAGCAGCTTAGGATCCCTTAGCAATCAGCCCCAGTATTTT. It yields the protein CASSLGSLSNQPQYF.

This chain connects TRBV28 to TRBJ2-7; 7 bases map to TRBD1. CDR1 is MDHEN and CDR2 is SYDVKM in the germline V gene. The ends lost 5 bases at V and 5 bases at J; junction bases unmatched: 15. There are 16 residues in the CDR3. The CDR3 nucleotides read TGTGCCAGCAGTCCTACATCATCAACAGGGGCCCACGAGCAGTACTTC. This sequence encodes CASSPTSSTGAHEQYF.

The chain uses TRBV5-6 and TRBJ1-3; D is unresolved. The CDR3 contains 17 residues. The V gene's germline CDR1 is SGHDT and CDR2 YYEEEE. V lost 4 bases and J lost 0, with 17 bases in between. CDR3 nucleotides: TGTGCCAGCAGCCTGGTTCGGGGTCCGAGCTCTGGAAACACCATATATTTT. Protein sequence: CASSLVRGPSSGNTIYF. The entire variable domain, with the rest obtained from reference TRBV5-6 and TRBJ1-3, is as follows: DAGVTQSPTHLIKTRGQQVTLRCSPKSGHDTVSWYQQALGQGPQFIFQYYEEEERQRGNFPDRFSGHQFPNYSSELNVNALLLGDSALYLCASSLVRGPSSGNTIYFGEGSWLTVV.

The table lists this clonotype with many counts. The V call is TRBV20-1, the J call TRBJ2-1, with TRBD2 matching over 11 bases. The CDR3 is 17 residues long. V lost 4 bases and J lost 0; bases outside the gene matches: 8. Germline V gene sequence: CDR1 DFQATT, CDR2 SNEGSKA (reference sequence). In DNA form, the CDR3 reads TGCAGTGCTACGGGACTAGCGGCGGTCTACTCCTACAATGAGCAGTTCTTC. Its translation: CSATGLAAVYSYNEQFF.

This clonotype has ten or more counts. The V call is TRBV11-3, the J call TRBJ2-3; no definite D call. Trimming pared 5 bases from V and 6 bases from J, leaving 15 bases between. The germline CDR1 and CDR2 sequences are SGHNT and YENEEA. This CDR3 has 14 residues. The CDR3 sequence: CASSPPLTPDTQYF. Written as DNA, the CDR3 is TGTGCCAGCAGCCCCCCTTTGACCCCGGATACGCAGTATTTT.

Many counts were recorded for this clonotype. The chain combines TRBV10-1 with TRBJ2-2; 11 nucleotides align to TRBD2. The CDR3 extends over 16 amino acids. The germline V gene encodes CDR1 WNHNN and CDR2 SYGVQD (reference sequence). J gave up 1 base and V 4 bases, and 2 bases lay outside the gene matches. The CDR3 region has the DNA TGCGCCAGCAGTGGACTAGCGGGATTGAACACCGGGGAGCTGTTTTTT. Translation: CASSGLAGLNTGELFF.

The rearrangement links TRBV6-2 or TRBV6-3 to TRBJ2-1, with D perhaps matching TRBD2 (5 bases). The CDR3 runs 16 residues. Trimming took off 1 base at V and 5 bases at J, with 15 bases between the two ends. The germline V gene encodes CDR1 MNHEY and CDR2 SVGEGT. As DNA, the CDR3 is TGTGCCAGCAGTTACTTTCTGGACTCAACGAACAATGAGCAGTTCTTC. Translating gives CASSYFLDSTNNEQFF.

There are many counts of this clonotype. The CDR3 DNA reads as TGTGCCAGCATCCCTAGCGGGGTCTCCTACGAGCAGTACTTC. This gives the protein CASIPSGVSYEQYF. This chain joins TRBV2 and TRBJ2-7, with 9 bases identical to TRBD2. This CDR3 is 14 amino acids long. Trimming cost V 7 bases and J 0 bases; bases outside gene matches: 4. Germline CDR1 is SNHLY and CDR2 is FYNNEI.

About this clonotype itself: A read error may be the cause here, since a much bigger clone is one base away. The genes are TRBV9 and TRBJ1-3, with 7 bases aligning to TRBD1. The CDR3 contains 14 residues. Per the germline V gene, CDR1 is SGDLS and CDR2 is YYNGEE. CDR3 in DNA: TGTGCCAGCAGCGTACAGGGGGTTGGAAACACCACATATTTT. Its translation: CASSVQGVGNTTYF. Combining the CDR3 with reference TRBV9 and TRBJ1-3 gives the whole variable domain DSGVTQTPKHLITATGQRVTLRCSPRSGDLSVYWYQQSLDQGLQFLIQYYNGEERAKGNILERFSAQQFPDLHSELNLSSLELGDSALYFCASSVQGVGNTTYFGEGSWLTVV.

This clonotype occurred many times. This rearrangement joins TRBV18 to TRBJ2-7, with D possibly being TRBD1 or TRBD2 (6 bases each). Germline lookup yields CDR1 KGHSH and CDR2 LQKENI. Trimming stripped 1 base from V and 8 bases from J, with 15 bases between. This CDR3 is 14 amino acids long. The CDR3: CASSPQGEARKQYF. CDR3 nucleotide sequence: TGTGCCAGCTCACCACAGGGGGAGGCTAGGAAGCAGTACTTC.

This clonotype has just a few counts. J is TRBJ2-4 and V is TRBV6-1; no reliable D call. Trimming cost V 10 bases and J 1 base, with 5 bases left between them. The CDR3 is made up of 11 amino acids. The germline CDR1 and CDR2 sequences are MNHNS and SASEGT. CDR3 sequence reads: CATEAKNIQYF. In nucleotides, the CDR3 is TGTGCCACCGAGGCCAAAAACATTCAGTACTTC.

This clonotype was seen repeatedly, ten times or more. The V gene is TRBV28, the J gene TRBJ1-5; unclear D gene. This CDR3 spans 11 amino acids. Germline V gene lookup returns CDR1 MDHEN and CDR2 SYDVKM. Trimming cost V 5 bases and J 8 bases, with 7 bases left between them. Here the CDR3 DNA reads TGTGCCAGCAGTCCCTCAGAGCCCCAGCATTTT. Translation: CASSPSEPQHF.

The chain couples TRBV27 to TRBJ1-2; D is undetermined. The CDR3 covers 16 residues. Germline V gives CDR1 MNHEY, CDR2 SMNVEV (reference sequence). Trimming shortened V by 3 bases and J by 2 bases, and 16 bases separated the two germline ends. The CDR3 loop reads CASSFDREPTNYGYTF. The CDR3 DNA reads as TGTGCCAGCAGTTTCGATCGGGAACCGACGAACTATGGCTACACCTTC.

This clonotype was recorded at least ten times. The chain recombines TRBV6-1 with TRBJ2-5, with 7 bases matching TRBD1. Trimming removed 1 base from V and 1 base from J; junction bases left unmatched: 3. Germline CDR1 is MNHNS and CDR2 is SASEGT. This CDR3 has 15 amino acids. CDR3 residues: CASSEVWTGQETQYF. The CDR3 nucleotides read TGTGCCAGCAGTGAAGTTTGGACAGGCCAAGAGACCCAGTACTTC.

This clonotype was found once. This chain uses TRBV7-2 with TRBJ1-5; D not resolved. V lost 5 bases to trimming and J lost 4 bases, with 6 bases between them. The CDR3 has 12 residues. Germline V CDR1 and CDR2: SGHTA, FQGNSA. The CDR3 reads CASSPVNQPQHF. As DNA, the CDR3 is TGTGCCAGCAGCCCCGTGAATCAGCCCCAGCATTTT.

At least ten counts were recorded for this clonotype. The V call is TRBV5-1, the J call TRBJ2-1, with unresolved D. Trimming stripped 1 base from V and 4 bases from J, with 12 bases between. Germline V lookup: CDR1 SGHRS, CDR2 YFSETQ. This CDR3 is 15 amino acids long. The CDR3 sequence is CASSLNYGGYNEQFF. In DNA form, the CDR3 reads TGCGCCAGCAGCTTGAATTACGGTGGTTACAATGAGCAGTTCTTC.